This TCR beta chain was sequenced in a study of blood T cells in healthy people across ages. Roughly 10 milliliters of peripheral blood were drawn from each donor. V was pared by 0 bases and J by 2 bases, with 6 bases of the junction left unmatched. Looked up from germline, CDR1 is LGHNA and CDR2 is YSLEER. The CDR3 is 17 residues long. The use of a sample-barcoded 5' primer and a J-beta primer mix characterized a second PCR of about 6 to 11 cycles. The authors tagged each cDNA molecule using a template-switch adaptor with 12 random nucleotides. MiXCR, run by TCRdb on the 5' RACE reads, gives a single entry per CDR3 protein. The table shows 800,000 or so distinct CDR3 sequences, with 25% occurring only once. This clonotype was counted a few times. This sample was also put to use in a study of T cells of mothers and their children. From that second work: The TCR beta CDR3 read count exceeded 8.5 million for each mother and was about 2.8 million for each child.

The TCR was taken from a boy aged 5-17 years in good health. V usage is TRBV4-3 and J usage is TRBJ2-1, with 8 bases matching TRBD2. Sample: blood. The CDR3 is CASSQDREAGAYNEQFF. Written as DNA, the CDR3 is TGCGCCAGCAGCCAAGATCGTGAAGCGGGAGCCTACAATGAGCAGTTCTTC.